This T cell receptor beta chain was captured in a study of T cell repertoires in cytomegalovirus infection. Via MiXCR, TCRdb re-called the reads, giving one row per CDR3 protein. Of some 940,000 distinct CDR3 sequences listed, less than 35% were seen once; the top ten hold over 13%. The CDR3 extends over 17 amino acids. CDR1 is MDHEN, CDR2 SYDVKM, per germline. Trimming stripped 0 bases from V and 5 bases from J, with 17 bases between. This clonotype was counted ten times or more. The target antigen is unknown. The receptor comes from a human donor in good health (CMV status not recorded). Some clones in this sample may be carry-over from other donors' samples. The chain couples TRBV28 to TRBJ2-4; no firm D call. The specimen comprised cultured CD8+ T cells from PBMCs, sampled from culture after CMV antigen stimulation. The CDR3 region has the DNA TGTGCCAGCAGTTTATGGCCCGCAGCCACCCTTGAAAACATTCAGTACTTC. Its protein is CASSLWPAATLENIQYF.